This T cell receptor (beta chain) came from a study of T cell responses to AZD1222 COVID-19 vaccine. This CDR3 is 13 amino acids long. CDR1 and CDR2 (germline): LNHDA, SQIVND (reference sequence). After removal of 7 bases from V and 7 bases from J, the junction contained 3 bases not matched to a gene. Libraries were prepared by immunoSEQ multiplex PCR; TCRdb keeps only in-frame clonotypes and omits some of them. The data contain about 76,000 clones, nearly 90% of them seen just once; the ten biggest clones take up roughly a tenth. The receptor was isolated from an adult in good health. This specimen was peripheral blood, taken on day 0 of AZD1222 vaccination. V is TRBV19 and J is TRBJ1-6; 8 bases line up with TRBD1. The CDR3 is CASKDRVNSPLHF. The CDR3 DNA is TGTGCCAGTAAGGACAGGGTGAATTCACCCCTCCACTTT.